This T cell receptor beta chain was observed in a study of OX40 agonist ivuxolimab in advanced cancers. In terms of the full investigation: Ivuxolimab was a fully human IgG2 agonistic monoclonal antibody targeting the costimulatory receptor OX40 (CD134). In the dose-escalation cohort, approximately 83% of patients were male, and the mean age was around 65 years with a range of about 23 to 79. Peripheral TCRbeta sequencing aimed to test whether ivuxolimab altered TCR sequence diversity and caused clonal T-cell expansion. Intravenous ivuxolimab was administered to patients every 2 weeks at six dose levels: 0.01, 0.1, 0.3, 1.5, 3 and 10 mg/kg. Three dose-escalation patients achieved partial responses, one with hepatocellular carcinoma and two with cutaneous melanoma. Among the 50 to 55 dose-escalation patients, about 19 had hepatocellular carcinoma, 15 or so melanoma, 9 renal cell carcinoma and 9 head and neck cancer. Prior anti-PD-1, anti-PD-L1 or anti-CTLA-4 therapy was permitted, and 40% of dose-escalation patients had received checkpoint inhibitors. The monotherapy dose-escalation portion (N ≈ 50 patients) of the phase I ivuxolimab trial is reported in the paper.

The research as a whole found: At doses of 0.1 to 3.0 mg/kg, clonal expansion of both CD4+ and CD8+ blood T cells was observed from baseline to week 6. In the 0.1-3.0 mg/kg groups, partial responders were among the patients with the lowest normalized peripheral clonal expansion, particularly in CD8+ T cells. The antigen specificity of the peripheral T cells that underwent clonal expansion was not determined. After ivuxolimab, more expanded clones were found on average in CD8+ T cells than in CD4+ T cells. Low levels of normalized T-cell clonal expansion were also shown by some nonresponding patients.

Of note for this clone: The antigen this receptor binds is unknown. Base qualities are not provided; no much larger clone lies one nucleotide away.

Genomic DNA was isolated from the sorted cells so that the TCRbeta CDR3 region could be sequenced. The immunoSEQ Assay was used for sequencing of TCRbeta CDR3 regions. In TCRdb, the immuneACCESS table is reduced to in-frame sequences with V and J assigned. These tables do not hold every clone; where another copy was compared, an unresolved V gene accounts for under half, and the others remain unexplained. This sample has over 75,000 clones in its table, and over 80% of those were observed once. Jointly, the top ten make up more than 0.35% of the sample. Reading from cysteine to phenylalanine, the CDR3 counts 14 amino acids. Of all the DNA, just the CDR3 is kept, 42 bases in frame from base 1. The germline V gene encodes CDR1 SGHTS and CDR2 YDEGEE. The germline V end is reduced by 6 bases and the J end by 5 bases; junction bases left unmatched: 8. The trial excluded patients who had a history of autoimmune disease or who were on systemic immunosuppression. Peripheral blood for TCR sequencing was collected from all dose cohorts at baseline, on cycle 4 day 1, and on cycle 7 day 1. The samples were taken from a phase I, first-in-human, multicenter, open-label dose-escalation trial of ivuxolimab. Adults with locally advanced or metastatic head and neck squamous cell, hepatocellular, melanoma or renal cell carcinoma were enrolled in the trial. Before TCR sequencing, CD4+ T cells and CD8+ T cells from peripheral blood were sorted into separate populations.

The chain is assembled from TRBV5-8 and TRBJ1-5, and TRBD1 aligns with 7 junction nucleotides. The TCR sequence derives from an adult with an advanced solid tumor such as melanoma, head and neck, liver or kidney cancer. The sample in question was CD4+ or CD8+ T cells sorted from blood, obtained in a trial of the OX40 agonist ivuxolimab. The CDR3 region: CASTRLGGDQPQHF. At the DNA level, the sequence is TGTGCCAGCACTCGCCTAGGGGGCGATCAGCCCCAGCATTTT.